The next 25 T cell receptor beta chains were all read from a single sample in a study of cytomegalovirus exposure and HLA in healthy donors. The PCR contained 60 Vbeta and 13 Jbeta primers. The data were produced by immunoSEQ multiplex PCR, yet TCRdb's version contains in-frame clones alone and is incomplete. The repertoire holds around 30,000 clones, with about three fifths as singletons. Sequencing was carried out using PBMCs. The source of these receptors is a man aged 50-59 years in good health and CMV-seropositive.

This clone was detected only a few times. The J gene is TRBJ2-7, the V gene TRBV7-9; D is unclear. V lost 3 bases to trimming and J lost 6 bases, with 6 bases between them. This CDR3 contains 11 residues. CDR1 is SEHNR and CDR2 is FQNEAQ in the germline V gene (reference sequence). CDR3 nucleotides: TGTGCCAGCAGCTTCGGTGGCGAGCAGTACTTC. The encoded protein is CASSFGGEQYF.

This chain uses TRBV5-1 with TRBJ2-5; D is possibly TRBD2 (6 bases). This CDR3 contains 14 residues. V lost 1 base to trimming and J lost 5 bases, with 12 bases between them. Germline V gene data show CDR1 as SGHRS and CDR2 as YFSETQ. The CDR3 nucleotides read TGCGCCAGCAGCTTGATGGGGGGTGGGGAGACCCAGTACTTC. Its translation is CASSLMGGGETQYF.

The chain recombines TRBV29-1 with TRBJ2-5; 8 positions agree with TRBD1. Germline CDR1 and CDR2: SQVTM and ANQGSEA. The CDR3 spans 12 residues. Unmatched junction bases numbered 2, after V lost 6 bases and J lost 2 bases. CDR3 sequence (DNA): TGCAGCGTACAGGGGGAGCAAGAGACCCAGTACTTC. Protein sequence: CSVQGEQETQYF.

The chain carries TRBV5-4 and TRBJ1-2, with 7 nucleotides matching TRBD1. This CDR3 has 14 amino acids. Germline assignment: CDR1 SGHNT and CDR2 YYREEE (reference sequence). Unmatched junction bases numbered 4, after V lost 0 bases and J lost 5 bases. The CDR3 reads CASSLGTGEYGYTF. DNA of the CDR3: TGTGCCAGCAGCTTGGGGACAGGAGAGTATGGCTACACCTTC.

The J gene is TRBJ1-5, the V gene TRBV5-6; perhaps TRBD1 as D (6 bases). Trimming removed 3 bases at V and 7 bases at J, with 17 bases between. CDR1 SGHDT and CDR2 YYEEEE come from the germline V gene. This CDR3 has 15 residues. CDR3 sequence reads: CASSSGQGYGQPQHF. CDR3 nucleotide sequence: TGTGCCAGCAGCTCGGGCCAGGGGTATGGACAGCCCCAGCATTTT.

V gene TRBV19 combines with J gene TRBJ1-5; D gene uncertain. This CDR3 has 15 residues. Per the germline V gene, CDR1 is LNHDA and CDR2 is SQIVND (reference sequence). The germline V and J ends were trimmed by 0 bases and 0 bases, with 6 bases remaining between them. CDR3 protein: CASSIDGYSNQPQHF. Written as DNA, the CDR3 is TGTGCCAGTAGTATAGACGGTTATAGCAATCAGCCCCAGCATTTT. Based on the CDR3 plus reference TRBV19 and TRBJ1-5, the full variable domain is DGGITQSPKYLFRKEGQNVTLSCEQNLNHDAMYWYRQDPGQGLRLIYYSQIVNDFQKGDIAEGYSVSREKKESFPLTVTSAQKNPTAFYLCASSIDGYSNQPQHFGDGTRLSIL.

This rearrangement joins TRBV29-1 to TRBJ2-1; 13 bases match TRBD2. This CDR3 has 15 amino acids. Germline CDR1 is SQVTM and CDR2 is ANQGSEA. J was trimmed by 7 bases and V by 5 bases; bases with no gene match: 8. CDR3 protein: CSVRKKLAGGNEQFF. CDR3 DNA: TGCAGCGTTCGTAAAAAACTAGCGGGAGGGAATGAGCAGTTCTTC.

The chain employs TRBV7-9 and TRBJ2-1; 13 bases match TRBD2. The germline CDR1 and CDR2 sequences are SEHNR and FQNEAQ (reference sequence). The CDR3 runs 15 residues. After removal of 5 bases from V and 12 bases from J, the junction contained 10 bases not matched to a gene. CDR3 residues: CASSLTSGGARGQFF. The CDR3 nucleotides read TGTGCCAGCAGCCTTACTAGCGGGGGGGCCCGTGGGCAGTTCTTC.

The chain links TRBV20-1 to TRBJ1-1; D possibly corresponds to TRBD1 (6 bases). Germline V lookup: CDR1 DFQATT, CDR2 SNEGSKA (reference sequence). The CDR3 sequence is 10 residues long. In DNA, the CDR3 is TGCAGGACAGGCCGGTTTGAAGCTTTCTTT. The encoded protein is CRTGRFEAFF.

This rearrangement joins TRBV6-6 to TRBJ2-5; D is ambiguous. The germline CDR1 and CDR2 sequences are MNHNY and SVGAGI (reference sequence). The germline V and J ends were trimmed by 5 bases and 5 bases, with 6 bases remaining between them. This CDR3 has 11 amino acids. DNA of the CDR3: TGTGCCAGCAGTACGCGGGAGACCCAGTACTTC. This sequence encodes CASSTRETQYF.

The CDR3 loop is CASSSSSTGTREFF. CDR3 DNA sequence: TGCGCCAGCAGCTCATCCAGTACAGGGACTAGGGAGTTCTTC. The J gene is TRBJ2-1, the V gene TRBV5-1; 8 nucleotides agree with TRBD2. V was clipped by 3 bases and J by 14 bases; unmatched bases: 13. CDR3 length: 14 residues. Germline V gives CDR1 SGHRS, CDR2 YFSETQ.

The chain has TRBV4-2 and TRBJ2-7; 11 nucleotides agree with TRBD2. V shed 3 bases and J 3 bases; nucleotides not matched to a gene: 4. The CDR3 covers 15 residues. Germline V gene lookup returns CDR1 LGHNA and CDR2 YNFKEQ. The CDR3, as DNA: TGTGCCAGCAGCCAGCCCGGGACTAGCGGCTACGAGCAGTACTTC. Encoded protein: CASSQPGTSGYEQYF.

The chain uses TRBV2 and TRBJ1-2, with 8 bases identical to TRBD1. V dropped 7 bases and J dropped 6; count of bases not matched to a gene: 16. The length of the CDR3 is 16 residues. The V gene's germline CDR1 is SNHLY and CDR2 FYNNEI. The CDR3 loop reads CASTRDRWSQTDGYTF. CDR3 DNA sequence: TGTGCCAGCACCAGGGACAGGTGGAGCCAAACCGATGGCTACACCTTC.

In this sample, this clone turned up once. CDR3 nucleotide sequence: TGCAGCGTTCGGGGGGATATGAACACTGAAGCTTTCTTT. Amino acid sequence: CSVRGDMNTEAFF. The chain is built from TRBV29-1 and TRBJ1-1, with D possibly matching TRBD1 (5 bases). V shed 5 bases and J shed 0 bases, with 10 bases lying between them. The CDR3 runs 13 residues. Germline V gene sequence: CDR1 SQVTM, CDR2 ANQGSEA.

The rearrangement uses TRBV5-1 and TRBJ2-2; TRBD1 aligns across 8 bases. The CDR3 totals 16 residues. In germline, CDR1 is SGHRS, CDR2 YFSETQ. The junction had 7 bases not matched to a gene; V was cut back by 5 bases and J by 1 base. This CDR3 is CASRKHDRGNTGELFF. CDR3 sequence (DNA): TGCGCCAGCAGAAAACATGACAGGGGGAACACCGGGGAGCTGTTTTTT.

CDR3 sequence: CASSRPGTEAFF. CDR3 coding DNA: TGTGCCAGCAGCAGACCCGGGACTGAAGCTTTCTTT. This chain links TRBV7-2 with TRBJ1-1; D is undetermined. Germline V gene lookup returns CDR1 SGHTA and CDR2 FQGNSA. This CDR3 contains 12 residues. V lost 5 bases to trimming and J lost 5 bases, with 9 bases between them.

The chain couples TRBV30 to TRBJ1-2, with D unclear. V gave up 3 bases and J gave up 7 bases, with 9 bases separating them. The germline CDR1 and CDR2 sequences are GTSNPN and SVGIG (reference sequence). CDR3 size: 11 residues. The CDR3 region has the DNA TGTGCCTGGAGAGAGGTTGGTGGCTACACCTTC. Encoded protein: CAWREVGGYTF.

V is TRBV29-1 and J is TRBJ2-3, with 15 bases matching TRBD2. J was trimmed by 0 bases and V by 6 bases; bases with no gene match: 1. Germline values: CDR1 SQVTM, CDR2 ANQGSEA. The CDR3 contains 15 residues. DNA for the CDR3: TGCAGCGTAGGGACTAGCGGGGGGAGCACAGATACGCAGTATTTT. It specifies CSVGTSGGSTDTQYF.

This sequence joins TRBV5-4 and TRBJ2-3; 8 bases align to TRBD1. J was trimmed by 2 bases and V by 4 bases; bases with no gene match: 9. The germline CDR1 and CDR2 sequences are SGHNT and YYREEE (reference sequence). This CDR3 spans 16 amino acids. The CDR3 loop is CASSRGQGRATDTQYF. In DNA form, the CDR3 reads TGTGCCAGCAGCCGCGGACAGGGAAGGGCCACAGATACGCAGTATTTT.

The V call is TRBV11-2, the J call TRBJ2-2, with 9 positions matching TRBD1. V lost 2 bases, J lost 3 bases, and 1 base stayed unmatched. The germline gives CDR1 SGHAT, CDR2 FQNNGV. This CDR3 has 15 residues. The CDR3 DNA sequence: TGTGCCAGCAGCTTAAGGGACAGGGACACCGGGGAGCTGTTTTTT. This translates into CASSLRDRDTGELFF.

This clone was counted only a few times. J is TRBJ2-1 and V is TRBV18; TRBD1 aligns across 7 bases. There are 14 residues in the CDR3. The trim removed 6 bases at V and 5 bases at J, leaving 7 bases unmatched. Germline V gene data show CDR1 as KGHSH and CDR2 as LQKENI. The CDR3 loop reads CASSPRDRDNEQFF. DNA of the CDR3: TGTGCCAGCTCCCCCCGGGACAGAGACAATGAGCAGTTCTTC.

The chain is built from TRBV9 and TRBJ1-2; no reliable D call. The CDR3 covers 12 residues. The ends were cut back, 0 bases at V and 6 bases at J, with 6 bases in the middle. Germline values: CDR1 SGDLS, CDR2 YYNGEE. CDR3: CASSVGANGYTF. The CDR3 nucleotides are TGTGCCAGCAGCGTAGGGGCTAATGGCTACACCTTC.

The V call is TRBV6-5, the J call TRBJ2-7; D possibly corresponds to TRBD2 (6 bases). V was shortened by 7 bases and J by 6 bases, with 19 bases between the two germline ends. This CDR3 region has 14 residues. Germline V lookup: CDR1 MNHEY, CDR2 SVGAGI. For the CDR3, the DNA is TGTGCCAGCACGTACCTTAACGGGGGAAGCGAGCAGTACTTC. Its protein is CASTYLNGGSEQYF.

The V call is TRBV2, the J call TRBJ2-1; D is unresolved. CDR3 length equals 11 residues. From germline, CDR1 is SNHLY and CDR2 FYNNEI. Trimming removed 8 bases from V and 9 bases from J, with 11 bases in between. CDR3 residues: CASSKALEQFF. CDR3 DNA: TGTGCCAGCTCAAAAGCGCTTGAGCAGTTCTTC.

This sequence joins TRBV10-2 and TRBJ1-6; a possible D gene is TRBD1 (6 bases). The CDR3 consists of 15 residues. Trimming took off 5 bases at V and 6 bases at J, with 14 bases between the two ends. CDR1 is WSHSY and CDR2 is SAAADI in the germline V gene. The CDR3 here is CASSPNHRVNSPLHF. CDR3 DNA sequence: TGCGCCAGCAGTCCCAACCACAGGGTTAATTCACCCCTCCACTTT.